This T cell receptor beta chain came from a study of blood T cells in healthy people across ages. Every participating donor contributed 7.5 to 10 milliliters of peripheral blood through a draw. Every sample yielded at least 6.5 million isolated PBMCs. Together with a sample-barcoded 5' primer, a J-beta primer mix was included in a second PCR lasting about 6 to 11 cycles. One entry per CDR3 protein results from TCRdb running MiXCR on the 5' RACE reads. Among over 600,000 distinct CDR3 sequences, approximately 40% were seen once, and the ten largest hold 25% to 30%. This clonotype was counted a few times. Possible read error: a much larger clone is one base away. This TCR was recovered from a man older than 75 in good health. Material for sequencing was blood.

The CDR3 DNA reads TGCGCCAGCAGCCAAGATCGGGGAGCGGGTGAAAAACTGTTTTTT. Its translation: CASSQDRGAGEKLFF. This chain links TRBV4-1 with TRBJ1-4; D is unclear. Germline lookup yields CDR1 MGHRA and CDR2 YSYEKL. The CDR3 totals 15 residues. The ends were cut back, 0 bases at V and 7 bases at J, with 12 bases in the middle.